A single sample gave rise to the 21 T cell receptor beta chains below, sequenced in a study of blood T cell repertoires in COVID-19. The table came from immunoSEQ multiplex PCR; TCRdb's copy has only in-frame clones and leaves some out. The table includes 250,000 to 300,000 clones, more than 75% detected once. Sequencing was done on a sample of PBMCs or T cells enriched from blood (not recorded which). Receptors originate from a man younger than 35 who had recovered from COVID-19.

This chain uses TRBV11-3 with TRBJ2-2; weak D call: TRBD1 (6 bases). Trimming took 5 bases from V and 0 from J, leaving 7 bases between them. CDR1 and CDR2 from the germline V gene are SGHNT and YENEEA. There are 14 residues in the CDR3. CDR3 sequence reads: CASSRDTNTGELFF. CDR3 sequence (DNA): TGTGCCAGCAGCCGGGACACGAACACCGGGGAGCTGTTTTTT.

The chain is built from TRBV7-2 and TRBJ1-1, with no clear D. The V end lost 1 base, the J end lost 0 bases, and 12 bases lay between the germline ends. The germline CDR1 and CDR2 sequences are SGHTA and FQGNSA. The CDR3 consists of 16 residues. The DNA of the CDR3 is TGTGCCAGCAGCTTAGGTGGAGCGGGTATGAACACTGAAGCTTTCTTT. Translating it yields CASSLGGAGMNTEAFF.

The chain couples TRBV28 to TRBJ2-3, with D maybe TRBD2 (7 bases). The germline V gene has CDR1 MDHEN and CDR2 SYDVKM. The CDR3 is 17 amino acids. V dropped 6 bases and J dropped 9 bases, with 28 bases sitting between them. This chain's CDR3 is CASSRAWGGGTQSTQYF. DNA for the CDR3: TGTGCCAGCAGCCGCGCGTGGGGGGGCGGGACACAATCGACGCAGTATTTT.

The V call is TRBV24-1, the J call TRBJ1-2, with a weak D call TRBD1 (6 bases). Germline V gene lookup returns CDR1 KGHDR and CDR2 SFDVKD. Deletions cut 3 bases from V and 3 bases from J, with 10 bases between. This CDR3 is 14 amino acids long. CDR3: CATSDGGADYGYTF. DNA of the CDR3: TGTGCCACCAGTGATGGGGGGGCGGACTATGGCTACACCTTC.

The sample holds one count of this clone. The CDR3 region has the DNA TGTGCCACCGGCACGACTTCGAACACCGGGGAGCTGTTTTTT. It specifies CATGTTSNTGELFF. The chain employs TRBV24-1 and TRBJ2-2; D gene ambiguous. CDR1 and CDR2 (germline): KGHDR, SFDVKD. V was trimmed by 9 bases and J by 0 bases, leaving 10 bases between them. The CDR3 length is 14 residues.

The CDR3 is CAWSDQGTEAFF. The CDR3 nucleotides read TGTGCCTGGAGTGATCAGGGGACTGAAGCTTTCTTT. J is TRBJ1-1 and V is TRBV30; perhaps TRBD1 as D (6 bases). The CDR3 is 12 residues long. V was clipped by 1 base and J by 5 bases, with 8 bases between them. CDR1 GTSNPN and CDR2 SVGIG come from the germline V gene (reference sequence).

The chain employs TRBV19 and TRBJ1-3; TRBD1 might be the D (6 bases). The CDR3 has 16 amino acids. With 6 bases removed from V and 0 bases from J, the gap between germline ends came to 15 bases. Per germline, CDR1 LNHDA and CDR2 SQIVND (reference sequence). The CDR3 loop reads CASSRDRSPSGNTIYF. CDR3 in DNA: TGTGCCAGTAGCCGAGACAGGAGCCCCTCTGGAAACACCATATATTTT.

This rearrangement joins TRBV2 to TRBJ2-1; D unresolved. Germline loops: CDR1 SNHLY, CDR2 FYNNEI. V shed 3 bases and J shed 6 bases, with 6 bases lying between them. CDR3 length equals 12 residues. The CDR3 DNA reads TGTGCCAGCAGTGATTTTATCAATGAGCAGTTCTTC. As protein: CASSDFINEQFF.

The chain links TRBV7-2 to TRBJ1-2; the D gene is possibly TRBD1 (6 bases). Germline V gives CDR1 SGHTA, CDR2 FQGNSA. V was cut by 5 bases and J by 4 bases, with 14 bases left in between. The CDR3 consists of 14 residues. CDR3 nucleotides: TGTGCCAGCAGCCAGGACAGTCTGGCCTATGGCTACACCTTC. Translation: CASSQDSLAYGYTF.

The gene calls are TRBV4-1 and TRBJ1-1, with TRBD1 matching 8 bases. The CDR3 totals 15 residues. Losses at the gene ends were 1 base for V and 1 base for J; bases not matched to a gene: 2. Germline V gene sequence: CDR1 MGHRA, CDR2 YSYEKL. This CDR3 is CASSQGQGPNTEAFF. DNA of the CDR3: TGCGCCAGCAGCCAAGGACAGGGGCCGAACACTGAAGCTTTCTTT.

This chain connects TRBV2 to TRBJ2-7; D not certain. The CDR3 sequence is 12 residues long. Deletions cut 1 base from V and 4 bases from J, with 5 bases between. Germline V gene sequence: CDR1 SNHLY, CDR2 FYNNEI. The CDR3 protein is CASSEGGYEQYF. The CDR3 DNA follows: TGTGCCAGCAGTGAAGGAGGTTACGAGCAGTACTTC. The whole variable domain, filled in from reference TRBV2 and TRBJ2-7, reads EPEVTQTPSHQVTQMGQEVILRCVPISNHLYFYWYRQILGQKVEFLVSFYNNEISEKSEIFDDQFSVERPDGSNFTLKIRSTKLEDSAMYFCASSEGGYEQYFGPGTRLTVT.

CDR3: CASSKPGQYGYTF. The CDR3 DNA sequence: TGTGCCAGCAGCAAACCGGGACAGTATGGCTACACCTTC. The V and J genes are TRBV7-9 and TRBJ1-2, with 7 nucleotides matching TRBD1. CDR1 and CDR2 from the germline V gene are SEHNR and FQNEAQ (reference sequence). With 5 bases clipped from V and 5 bases from J, the junction kept 5 bases outside the gene matches. This CDR3 is 13 amino acids long.

The chain carries TRBV6-5 and TRBJ2-7; 8 positions match TRBD1. Germline V CDR1 and CDR2: MNHEY, SVGAGI. Trimming took 2 bases from V and 6 from J; bases not matched to a gene: 12. The CDR3 consists of 16 residues. The CDR3 DNA is TGTGCCAGCAGTTACGGACCCGGGACAGGAGGATCCGAGCAGTACTTC. Protein product: CASSYGPGTGGSEQYF.

With respect to this clone: Mismatch with germline at one junction end may stem from a read error. This chain joins TRBV6-4 and TRBJ1-2; TRBD1 aligns across 7 bases. Germline CDR1 reads MRHNA; CDR2 reads SNTAGT. The CDR3 has 13 residues. In DNA, the CDR3 is TGTGCCAGCAGTGCAGGGGGACTCTATGACTACACCTTC. Protein sequence: CASSAGGLYDYTF.

The chain carries TRBV19 and TRBJ2-1; TRBD2 matches 14 bases. This CDR3 region has 16 residues. Trimming at V came to 6 bases and at J to 4 bases, leaving 5 bases not matched to a gene. Germline V lookup: CDR1 LNHDA, CDR2 SQIVND (reference sequence). CDR3 amino acids: CASRAGLAGGYNEQFF. The DNA of the CDR3 is TGTGCCAGTAGGGCAGGACTAGCGGGGGGATACAATGAGCAGTTCTTC.

The sample holds one count of this clone. The rearrangement joins TRBV18 to TRBJ2-7; D not certain. The CDR3 is made up of 14 amino acids. The V end was cut by 2 bases, the J end by 7 bases, with 15 bases between. CDR1 is KGHSH, CDR2 LQKENI, per germline. The CDR3 region has the DNA TGTGCCAGCTCACCAACCCGGTTATCTTGGGAGCAGTACTTC. This gives the protein CASSPTRLSWEQYF.

The genes are TRBV28 and TRBJ1-5, with TRBD1 identical over 9 bases. Germline CDR1 reads MDHEN; CDR2 reads SYDVKM. With V trimmed by 6 bases and J by 4 bases, 10 bases remained unmatched. The CDR3 is 16 amino acids. CDR3 nucleotide sequence: TGTGCCAGCAGGCCACCGGGACAGGGTGGAAATCAGCCCCAGCATTTT. Encoded protein: CASRPPGQGGNQPQHF.

The J gene is TRBJ1-2, the V gene TRBV3-1 (or the pseudogene TRBV3-2); the D is unclear. The CDR3 loop spans 14 amino acids. CDR1 is LGHDT and CDR2 is YNNKEL in the germline V gene (reference sequence). V lost 1 base to trimming and J lost 8 bases, with 14 bases between them. The CDR3 sequence is CASSQGFFVRGYTF. The CDR3 nucleotides read TGTGCCAGCAGCCAAGGGTTTTTCGTCAGGGGCTACACCTTC.

This chain connects TRBV11-3 to TRBJ2-3, with 10 bases identical to TRBD1. V was pared by 5 bases and J by 4 bases, with 3 bases of the junction left unmatched. Germline lookup yields CDR1 SGHNT and CDR2 YENEEA. The CDR3 contains 14 residues. CDR3 nucleotides: TGTGCCAGCAGCCCAGGGACAGGGGCAGATACGCAGTATTTT. Protein: CASSPGTGADTQYF.

V and J are TRBV4-1 and TRBJ1-2; no firm D call. The CDR3 extends over 16 amino acids. V was shortened by 0 bases and J by 4 bases, with 15 bases between the two germline ends. Germline lookup yields CDR1 MGHRA and CDR2 YSYEKL. CDR3 coding DNA: TGCGCCAGCAGCCAAGATTCTGGCACCTTAACCTATGGCTACACCTTC. Translating gives CASSQDSGTLTYGYTF.

The chain employs TRBV19 and TRBJ2-1; maybe TRBD1 (5 bases). The CDR3 is made up of 16 amino acids. Trimming stripped 1 base from V and 3 bases from J, with 13 bases between. The germline V gene has CDR1 LNHDA and CDR2 SQIVND (reference sequence). The CDR3 spells CASSIAPGISYNEQFF. CDR3 sequence (DNA): TGTGCCAGTAGTATAGCCCCAGGGATTAGCTACAATGAGCAGTTCTTC.